The 15 T cell receptor beta chains in this list originate from one sample, sequenced in a study of blood T cells in healthy people across ages (dated by TCRdb to between 2015 and 2016). The protocol used for the library was 5' RACE. The listed sequencing device is Illumina HiSeq 2500. A second PCR of about 6 to 12 cycles was run with a J-beta primer mix and a sample-barcoded 5' primer. The public reads were reprocessed in TCRdb via fastp at Q25 and MiXCR, keeping in-frame beta chains. Each CDR3 protein gets just one entry, which takes the most common genes and DNA from the rows behind it. The sample contains about 1.4 million distinct CDR3 sequences, 45% to 70% of them found a single time. The biggest ten clones account for under 8.5% of the sample. Sample: blood. These receptors were taken from a man aged 18-30 years in good health.

The chain recombines TRBV2 with TRBJ2-4, with D possibly matching TRBD1 (5 bases). The J call may be in error: the DNA end matches TRBJ2-5 better. Germline loops: CDR1 SNHLY, CDR2 FYNNEI. The CDR3 extends over 9 amino acids. Here the CDR3 reads CANRETQYF. The DNA of the CDR3 is TGTGCCAACAGGGAGACCCAGTACTTC.

The chain employs TRBV20-1 and TRBJ2-5; no definite D call. Trimming took off 3 bases at V and 2 bases at J, with 7 bases between the two ends. This CDR3 is 12 amino acids long. Germline V gene data show CDR1 as DFQATT and CDR2 as SNEGSKA (reference sequence). CDR3 sequence: CSASLGQETQYF. The CDR3 bases are TGCAGTGCTAGTTTGGGGCAAGAGACCCAGTACTTC.

The V and J genes are TRBV20-1 and TRBJ1-6, with TRBD1 matching over 9 bases. The CDR3 is made up of 13 amino acids. Germline lookup yields CDR1 DFQATT and CDR2 SNEGSKA (reference sequence). With 3 bases clipped from V and 10 bases from J, the junction kept 4 bases outside the gene matches. CDR3 in amino acids: CSASRTGESPLHF. CDR3 DNA sequence: TGCAGTGCTAGCCGGACAGGGGAATCACCCCTCCACTTT.

The J gene is TRBJ2-3, the V gene TRBV20-1; D remains ambiguous. From germline, CDR1 is DFQATT and CDR2 SNEGSKA (reference sequence). V lost 1 base and J lost 0, with 8 bases in between. CDR3 length equals 14 residues. CDR3 amino acids: CSARVHSSTDTQYF. In DNA form, the CDR3 reads TGCAGTGCTAGAGTCCACAGTAGCACAGATACGCAGTATTTT.

This chain links TRBV4-1 with TRBJ2-1; tentatively, D is TRBD1 or TRBD2 (5 bases each). CDR1 MGHRA and CDR2 YSYEKL come from the germline V gene. The CDR3 is 18 residues long. V was pared by 0 bases and J by 0 bases, with 15 bases between. CDR3: CASSQEGSGALSYNEQFF. CDR3 coding DNA: TGCGCCAGCAGCCAAGAGGGATCCGGGGCCCTCTCCTACAATGAGCAGTTCTTC.

The chain recombines TRBV20-1 with TRBJ1-1; possibly TRBD1 for D (6 bases). Looked up from germline, CDR1 is DFQATT and CDR2 is SNEGSKA (reference sequence). Trimming left V 4 bases short and J 4 bases short, with 16 bases between. CDR3 length equals 14 residues. This chain's CDR3 is CSAMGQGRSTEAFF. DNA for the CDR3: TGCAGTGCTATGGGACAAGGGCGAAGCACTGAAGCTTTCTTT.

This sequence joins TRBV2 and TRBJ2-5; no reliable D call. Trimming stripped 7 bases from V and 0 bases from J, with 12 bases between. Germline V gene sequence: CDR1 SNHLY, CDR2 FYNNEI. The CDR3 loop spans 14 amino acids. Written as DNA, the CDR3 is TGTGCCAGCAACCCGTTCGCGAACCAAGAGACCCAGTACTTC. It is translated as CASNPFANQETQYF.

This clonotype was observed a few times. This chain links TRBV7-2 with TRBJ1-2; 7 bases align to TRBD1. Germline CDR1 is SGHTA and CDR2 is FQGNSA. This CDR3 has 14 residues. The V segment lost 0 bases and the J segment 8 bases; nucleotides outside the gene matches: 6. The chain's CDR3 is CASSLAVQGKGYTF. CDR3 bases: TGTGCCAGCAGCTTAGCGGTACAGGGGAAAGGCTACACCTTC.

To note about this clonotype: This may be a read error: a much more frequent sequence differs by one nucleotide. The V call is TRBV29-1, the J call TRBJ2-3; 11 nucleotides match TRBD2. CDR1 SQVTM and CDR2 ANQGSEA come from the germline V gene. The CDR3 length is 15 residues. CDR3 loop: CSVDNPSGGTDMQYF. Written as DNA, the CDR3 is TGCAGCGTTGACAACCCTAGCGGGGGGACAGATATGCAGTATTTT.

This chain joins TRBV18 and TRBJ2-6; no definite D call. V lost 3 bases and J 3 bases, leaving 6 bases between the germline ends. This CDR3 spans 14 amino acids. Germline CDR1 is KGHSH and CDR2 is LQKENI. CDR3 coding DNA: TGTGCCAGCTCACCCGATTTTGGGGCCAACGTCCTGACTTTC. Protein product: CASSPDFGANVLTF.

For this clonotype: Germline is not matched at one junction end, which may reflect a read error. The chain has TRBV7-6 and TRBJ2-2, with D maybe TRBD2 (6 bases). Germline CDR1 is SGHVS and CDR2 is FNYEAQ. The CDR3 has 13 residues. The chain's CDR3 is CAGSLGGTGELFF. The CDR3 DNA reads TGTGCCGGCAGCCTTGGGGGGACCGGGGAGCTGTTTTTT.

V is TRBV21-1 and J is TRBJ2-4; the DNA was not used to check the table's D call, TRBD1. Gene TRBJ2-7 matches the end of the DNA better, so the J call may be wrong. TRBV21-1 is recorded as a pseudogene. This CDR3 is 14 amino acids long. This CDR3 is CASSSNRAGYEQYF. Written as DNA, the CDR3 is TGTGCCAGCAGCTCGAACAGGGCGGGCTACGAGCAGTACTTC.

This rearrangement joins TRBV12-3 or TRBV12-4 to TRBJ2-5, with D possibly TRBD2 on 6 matching bases. With 6 bases removed from V and 2 bases from J, the gap between germline ends came to 13 bases. The CDR3 is made up of 14 amino acids. The CDR3 DNA reads as TGTGCCAGCAGGCCGGGACTCCAACAAGAGACCCAGTACTTC. Protein product: CASRPGLQQETQYF.

The chain joins TRBV10-3 to TRBJ2-1; 8 bases line up with TRBD2. CDR1 ENHRY and CDR2 SYGVKD come from the germline V gene. The junction had 11 bases not matched to a gene; V was cut back by 10 bases and J by 3 bases. This CDR3 region has 15 residues. The CDR3 DNA reads as TGTGCCACTGCCCCACCGGGAGGGATCTACAATGAGCAGTTCTTC. Its protein product is CATAPPGGIYNEQFF.

J is TRBJ1-2 and V is TRBV12-3 or TRBV12-4; a possible D gene is TRBD1 (5 bases). V was trimmed by 10 bases and J by 7 bases, leaving 10 bases between them. The CDR3 runs to 10 residues. CDR3 nucleotides: TGTGCCACTGGGACTTTTGGCTACACCTTC. Amino acid sequence: CATGTFGYTF.